This T cell receptor beta chain was retrieved from a study of PD-L1 blockade in urothelial cancer. Study information: In the patient group, about 90% of the roughly 29 were males with bladder-origin urothelial cancer. Specimens of blood held a median count of approximately 150,000 T cells. Researchers looked at the blood 3 weeks (second dose) and 6 weeks after treatment began.

Study-wide results and limits: Below-median pretreatment blood TCR clonality predicted better survival.

A remark on this clone: Its specificity is unknown.

Trimming removed 4 bases from V and 2 bases from J; junction bases left unmatched: 10. There are 16 residues in the CDR3. In germline, CDR1 is SGDLS, CDR2 YYNGEE. Measured with immunoSEQ multiplex PCR; TCRdb has only the in-frame clones, and not every one. Of about 85,000 clones listed, roughly 84% were seen once; the top ten hold roughly an eighth. Described time point: pretreatment peripheral blood. The rearrangement joins TRBV9 to TRBJ2-5; 8 nucleotides agree with TRBD2. The source is a man aged 55 to 69 with urothelial cancer. This material consisted of PBMCs, taken around atezolizumab (anti-PD-L1) treatment. CDR3 region: CASSKGQRGPQETQYF. The CDR3 region has the DNA TGTGCCAGCAGCAAAGGCCAGCGGGGGCCTCAAGAGACCCAGTACTTC.